This T cell receptor beta chain came from a study of graft-versus-host responses after intestinal transplantation (TCRdb year 2021). With regard to the full study: The transplants that recipients received were multivisceral, liver-intestinal, or isolated intestinal. Alloreactive clones were identified by sequencing pre-transplant mixed lymphocyte reaction products and comparing them with unstimulated pre-transplant donor and recipient T cells. Samples from a few later patients were sequenced in-house on an Illumina MiSeq with MiXCR processing rather than by the commercial service. A peak of at least 4% donor T cells among recipient peripheral blood mononuclear cells was the definition used for donor T cell macrochimerism. After intestinal transplantation, graft-versus-host and host-versus-graft alloreactive T cell clones were followed in the graft, circulation and bone marrow using bulk TCR-beta CDR3 sequencing. All recipients received anti-thymocyte globulin induction followed by maintenance tacrolimus and steroids for about three years. The cohort enrolled 24 intestinal transplant recipients including one retransplant, and a few patients lacking pretransplant specimens were excluded. What the authors observed across the whole study: High GvH to HvG T cell clonal ratios were observed in the allografts of patients with donor T cell macrochimerism. GvH clones were found in recipient bone marrow, and some of the GvH clones appeared earlier in ileal mucosa or blood, which is consistent with an intestinal mucosal origin. Conclusions were limited by the relatively low number and heterogeneity of intestinal transplant patients. Early after transplant, peak levels of circulating GvH clones were found to be associated with declines in HvG clones.

The library was built by means of the immunoSEQ multiplex PCR assay. For most patients, genomic DNA was isolated with the Qiagen DNeasy Blood and Tissue Kit and shipped frozen to Adaptive Biotechnologies for TCR sequencing. Adaptive Biotechnologies carried out high-throughput TCR-beta CDR3 sequencing of genomic DNA for most patients. In the source study's methods: Adaptive's ImmunoSEQ software supplied the TCR sequencing data for 18 patients, while MiXCR and VDJtools were used to process a few other patients. To correct CD4 versus CD8 sorting errors, sequences present in both subsets at a frequency ratio below 5:1 were removed. Because the origin of CDR3 nucleotide sequences shared between donor and recipient could not be assigned, those sequences were removed. To be classed as alloreactive, a clone needed at least 2-fold expansion over unstimulated cells and a minimum CFSE-low frequency of 0.002% (template counts) or 0.001% (read counts). A clone was considered mappable if detected in the sequenced pre-transplant spleen, lymph node, or MLR CFSE-low populations of the donor or recipient. Cumulative frequency of alloreactive clones was calculated as a percentage of all sequences weighted by copy number. Sourced from immuneACCESS, this table was stored by TCRdb with only in-frame sequences that have V and J called. A share of the clones is absent; for the studies checked, an unresolved V gene accounts for under half, and the remainder has no known explanation. Clone size and V and J calls were adopted from that table, with D and trimming inferred from the DNA. This sample is represented by around 78,000 clones; roughly 84% of them were singletons. Around 7.8% of the sample comes from the top ten.

From its cysteine to its phenylalanine, the CDR3 spans 13 amino acids. Just CDR3 DNA is preserved here, 39 bases in frame from base 1. Based on the germline V gene, the CDR1 and CDR2 sequences are MNHNS and SASEGT. V is cut by 6 bases and J by 7 bases, and the space between the germline ends is 14 bases. Comments on this clone: The antigen it binds to is not known. No base quality information exists; no much larger clone differs at one position.

The time point label, read with the paper, signifies: cells obtained before transplantation from donor or recipient. CD3+CD4+ and CD3+CD8+ populations were FACS-sorted from unstimulated pre-transplant donor and recipient cells taken from spleen or lymph nodes. This TCR was sampled from a human donor who was the organ donor for an intestinal transplant. The sequencing here drew on unstimulated CD8+ T cells sorted from spleen or lymph node cells, taken before transplant. The chain is encoded by TRBV6-1 joined to TRBJ2-3; TRBD2 is a possible D gene, resting on 6 matching bases. The CDR3 protein: CASSGTEYNTQYF. In nucleotide form, the sequence is TGTGCCAGCAGCGGGACTGAGTATAATACGCAGTATTTT.